This passage covers 9 T cell receptor beta chains from one sample sequenced in a study of blood T cell repertoires in COVID-19. Profiled with immunoSEQ multiplex PCR; TCRdb holds only in-frame clones, not every one. The profile shows about 240,000 clones, around 85% of them singletons. Sample: PBMCs or T cells enriched from blood (not recorded which). These receptor sequences come from a woman between 40 and 55 years old with acute COVID-19.

CDR3 bases: TGTGCCAGCAGCAGGTCGGGACTAGCGGGTCCAAACACCGGGGAGCTGTTTTTT. Translating it yields CASSRSGLAGPNTGELFF. This chain connects TRBV3-1 (or the pseudogene TRBV3-2) to TRBJ2-2; 12 bases map to TRBD2. The CDR3 contains 18 residues. The J segment lost 2 bases and the V segment lost 5 bases, leaving 9 bases of the junction unmatched. Germline CDR1 reads LGHDT; CDR2 reads YNNKEL (reference sequence).

The V call is TRBV5-5, the J call TRBJ2-1; TRBD2 might be the D (6 bases). V was cut by 4 bases and J by 4 bases, with 15 bases left in between. The length of the CDR3 is 15 residues. Per germline, CDR1 SGHKS and CDR2 YYEKEE (reference sequence). CDR3 nucleotide sequence: TGTGCCAGCAGCCTGCTAGCGTTAGGATACAATGAGCAGTTCTTC. As protein: CASSLLALGYNEQFF.

The chain has TRBV6-5 and TRBJ2-7, with 10 bases lining up with TRBD1. CDR1 MNHEY and CDR2 SVGAGI come from the germline V gene. V dropped 2 bases and J dropped 0; count of bases not matched to a gene: 1. The CDR3 runs to 15 residues. Written as DNA, the CDR3 is TGTGCCAGCAGTTACCGGGACAGGGGCTCCTACGAGCAGTACTTC. This sequence encodes CASSYRDRGSYEQYF.

This chain's CDR3 is CASSIGPGQGLNEQYF. The DNA for the CDR3 is TGTGCCAGTAGTATAGGCCCGGGACAGGGGTTAAACGAGCAGTACTTC. The chain combines TRBV19 with TRBJ2-7, with TRBD1 matching over 10 bases. Germline loops: CDR1 LNHDA, CDR2 SQIVND (reference sequence). The CDR3 loop spans 16 amino acids. Trimming took 1 base from V and 5 from J; bases not matched to a gene: 8.

The chain uses TRBV30 and TRBJ1-5, with D perhaps matching TRBD1 (6 bases). In germline, CDR1 is GTSNPN, CDR2 SVGIG (reference sequence). V was shortened by 5 bases and J by 5 bases, with 16 bases between the two germline ends. The CDR3 has 14 amino acids. Here the CDR3 reads CAWGDRHPYQPQHF. CDR3 nucleotide sequence: TGTGCCTGGGGAGACAGGCATCCATATCAGCCCCAGCATTTT.

The chain has TRBV20-1 and TRBJ2-7; 9 nucleotides align to TRBD2. The CDR3 has 14 amino acids. Losses at the gene ends were 3 bases for V and 2 bases for J; bases not matched to a gene: 5. Looked up from germline, CDR1 is DFQATT and CDR2 is SNEGSKA (reference sequence). This CDR3 is CSASSSSGTYEQYF. The DNA of the CDR3 is TGCAGTGCTAGTTCTTCTAGCGGGACCTACGAGCAGTACTTC.

This clone was found a few times. This chain links TRBV30 with TRBJ2-7; a possible D gene is TRBD2 (5 bases). CDR1 GTSNPN and CDR2 SVGIG come from the germline V gene (reference sequence). V was cut by 1 base and J by 0 bases, with 10 bases left in between. The CDR3 loop spans 14 amino acids. CDR3 DNA: TGTGCCTGGAGTGGACTATCAGCCTCCTACGAGCAGTACTTC. Amino acid sequence: CAWSGLSASYEQYF.

This clone was observed a handful of times. This rearrangement joins TRBV5-6 to TRBJ2-5; D uncertain. Looked up from germline, CDR1 is SGHDT and CDR2 is YYEEEE. This CDR3 comprises 13 residues. Between the trimmed V and J ends, which lost 2 bases and 3 bases, there was a span of 8 bases. The CDR3 bases are TGTGCCAGCAGCTTCAGGATAGAAGAGACCCAGTACTTC. Translation: CASSFRIEETQYF. The full variable domain, with the rest looked up from reference TRBV5-6 and TRBJ2-5, is DAGVTQSPTHLIKTRGQQVTLRCSPKSGHDTVSWYQQALGQGPQFIFQYYEEEERQRGNFPDRFSGHQFPNYSSELNVNALLLGDSALYLCASSFRIEETQYFGPGTRLLVL.

The rearrangement joins TRBV11-3 to TRBJ2-1, with 9 nucleotides matching TRBD1. Germline V gene sequence: CDR1 SGHNT, CDR2 YENEEA. The CDR3 loop spans 14 amino acids. Unmatched junction bases numbered 6, after V lost 5 bases and J lost 7 bases. The CDR3 protein is CASSLQGAPNEQFF. The CDR3 nucleotides are TGTGCCAGCAGCCTACAGGGGGCGCCGAATGAGCAGTTCTTC. The complete variable domain, with remaining parts taken from reference TRBV11-3 and TRBJ2-1, reads EAGVVQSPRYKIIEKKQPVAFWCNPISGHNTLYWYLQNLGQGPELLIRYENEEAVDDSQLPKDRFSAERLKGVDSTLKIQPAELGDSAVYLCASSLQGAPNEQFFGPGTRLTVL.